This TCR beta chain was recorded in a study of blood T cell repertoires in COVID-19. Study at large: The origin of the acute and convalescent COVID-19 samples was the United States, Italy and Spain. PBMCs, B-cell-depleted T cells, or T cells were the source of the cDNA or gDNA that made up the material.

As processed by the authors: Using reference gene primer amplification, nucleated cell counts were estimated. Libraries were prepared by immunoSEQ multiplex PCR; TCRdb keeps only in-frame clonotypes and omits some of them. V and J calls and clone size follow that table, whereas D and trimming were derived from the DNA. The data hold about 160,000 clones, with roughly 82% observed a single time. The CDR3 runs 12 residues. Germline CDR1 and CDR2: MNHEY and SMNVEV (reference sequence). Trimming removed 9 bases from V and 0 bases from J, with 7 bases in between. Sequencing was performed on peripheral blood. The chain recombines TRBV27 with TRBJ2-3; perhaps TRBD2 as D (5 bases). The source is a man between 65 and 80 years old with acute or convalescent COVID-19. The DNA of the CDR3 is TGTGCCAGTTGGAGGAGCACAGATACGCAGTATTTT. Protein: CASWRSTDTQYF.